This T cell receptor (beta chain) was sequenced during a study of T cells in Graves' hyperthyroidism and ophthalmopathy. Germline CDR1 DFQATT, CDR2 SNEGSKA (reference sequence). Trimming removed 6 bases at V and 2 bases at J, with 18 bases between. The CDR3 contains 15 residues. Amplification of TCR beta CDR3 regions was performed using RNA transcripts as template. The TCR CDR3 was amplified in a first-round RT-PCR using the HTBI primer set. TCRdb redid the calling of the multiplex PCR reads with MiXCR, one entry per CDR3 protein. The sample carries about 500,000 distinct CDR3 sequences, roughly 45% recorded once.

This chain joins TRBV20-1 and TRBJ2-3, with D unresolved. Source material: peripheral blood or thyroid tissue (not recorded which). This clonotype originated in an adult woman with Graves' disease, either hyperthyroidism or ophthalmopathy (not recorded which). This CDR3 reads CSAVGSLRLTDTQYF. The CDR3 region has the DNA TGCAGTGCCGTGGGCTCCCTCCGACTCACAGATACGCAGTATTTT.